This T cell receptor (beta chain) was sequenced for a study of blood T cell repertoires in COVID-19. Study background: Donors in the United States, Italy and Spain gave samples during acute or convalescent COVID-19. PBMCs, B-cell-depleted T cells, or T cells provided the cDNA or gDNA that made up the material.

To note about this clone: Because the CDR3's place on the DNA is in doubt, the DNA is left out and the CDR3 is given as listed by TCRdb.

The CDR3 is 18 amino acids in total, end residues counted. CDR1 and CDR2 (germline): SGHAT, FQNNGV. This table comes from immunoSEQ multiplex PCR, and its TCRdb copy is limited to in-frame clones, with some not included. The sample holds about 110,000 clones; around four fifths are singletons and the top ten take around 19%. The chain couples TRBV11-2 to TRBJ2-7; the table's D call of TRBD2 was not tested on the DNA. The sequence was obtained from a woman in her sixties or seventies with acute or convalescent COVID-19. The specimen was peripheral blood. This CDR3 is CASSLYPVAAGNPYEQHF.